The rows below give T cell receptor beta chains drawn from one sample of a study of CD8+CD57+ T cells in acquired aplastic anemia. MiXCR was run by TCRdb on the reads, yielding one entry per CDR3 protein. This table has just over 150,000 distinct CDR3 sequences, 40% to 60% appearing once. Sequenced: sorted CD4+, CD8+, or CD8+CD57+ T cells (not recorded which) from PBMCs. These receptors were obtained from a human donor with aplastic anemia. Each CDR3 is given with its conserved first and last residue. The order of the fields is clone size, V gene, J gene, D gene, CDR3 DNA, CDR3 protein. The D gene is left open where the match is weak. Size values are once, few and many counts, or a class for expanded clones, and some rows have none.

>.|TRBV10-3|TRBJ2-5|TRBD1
TGTGCCATCAGTCGGGCGGGACAGGGTGTGGAGACCCAGTACTTC
CAISRAGQGVETQYF
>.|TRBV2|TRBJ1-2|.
TGTGCCAGCAGTTTAGGGGCCGCGGGGACCTATGGCTACACCTTC
CASSLGAAGTYGYTF
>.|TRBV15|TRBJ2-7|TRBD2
TGTGCCACCAGCGGATCAGTGGGGGGGGACGAGCAGTACTTC
CATSGSVGGDEQYF
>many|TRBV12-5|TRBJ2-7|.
TGTGCTAGTGGTTTGGCAGTCGGCGCCCTGGGCGAGCAGTACTTC
CASGLAVGALGEQYF
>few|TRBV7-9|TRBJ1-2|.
TGTGCCAGCAGCCAAGGACAGACCTATGGCTACACCTTC
CASSQGQTYGYTF
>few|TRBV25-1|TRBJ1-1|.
TGTGCCAGTAACAGGAACACTGAAGCTTTCTTT
CASNRNTEAFF
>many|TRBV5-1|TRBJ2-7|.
TGCGCCAGCACCCAGGGACAAGGGGCCGAGCAGTACTTC
CASTQGQGAEQYF
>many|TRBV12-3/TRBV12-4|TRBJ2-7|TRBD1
TGTGCCAGCAGTTTGCAATCCATCAGGGGGTACGAGCAGTACTTC
CASSLQSIRGYEQYF
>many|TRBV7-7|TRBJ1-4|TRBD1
TGTGCTAGCAGCTTAGGGACAGGGAATGAAAAACTGTTTTTT
CASSLGTGNEKLFF
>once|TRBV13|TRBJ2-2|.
TGTGCCAGCAGCGTGAGGTTAGCGGACGGGGAGCTGTTTTTT
CASSVRLADGELFF
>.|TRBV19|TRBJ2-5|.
TGTGCCAGTAGTATAGAGCTAGGGGAGAAAGAGACCCAGTACTTC
CASSIELGEKETQYF
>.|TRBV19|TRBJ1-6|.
TGTGCCAGTAGTGTGGCAGGGAGTAATTCACCCCTCCACTTT
CASSVAGSNSPLHF
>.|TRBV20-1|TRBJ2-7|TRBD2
TGCAGTGCTAGTTGGGAGGGCCACACCTACGAGCAGTACTTC
CSASWEGHTYEQYF
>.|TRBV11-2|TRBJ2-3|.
TGTGCCAGCAGCCACTCTAGCGGGGCAGGGGGCCCGAAAGGTGGGGAGAGCTATACGCAGTATTTT
CASSHSSGAGGPKGGESYTQYF
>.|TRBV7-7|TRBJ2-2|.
TGCGCCACCTATGAGTACGTCGGCACCGGGGAGCTGTTTTTT
CATYEYVGTGELFF
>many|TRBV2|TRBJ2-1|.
TGTGCCAGCACGGACACCCGTGATAAGCAGTTCTTC
CASTDTRDKQFF
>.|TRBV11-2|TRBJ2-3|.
TGTGCCAGCAGCTTACGCCAGGGAGGAATCACAGATACGCAGTATTTT
CASSLRQGGITDTQYF
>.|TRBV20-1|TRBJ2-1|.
TGCAGTGTAACCGGGGGCCGAAATGAGCAGTTCTTC
CSVTGGRNEQFF
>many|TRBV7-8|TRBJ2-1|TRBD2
TGTGCCAGCAGCCTCTCTAGCGGGATAATCAATGAGCAGTTCTTC
CASSLSSGIINEQFF
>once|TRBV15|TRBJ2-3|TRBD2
TGTGCCACCAGCAGAGGGACTAGCGGGACAGATACGCAGTATTTT
CATSRGTSGTDTQYF
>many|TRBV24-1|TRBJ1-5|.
TGTGCCACCAGTGATCCTGGACAGTCGGATCAGCCCCAGCATTTT
CATSDPGQSDQPQHF
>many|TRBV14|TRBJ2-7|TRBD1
TGTGCCAGCAGGCCGGACAGGGGGAGCTCCTACGAGCAGTACTTC
CASRPDRGSSYEQYF
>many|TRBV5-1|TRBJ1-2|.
TGCGCCAGCAACGGCGGGGCCGGCTACACCTTC
CASNGGAGYTF
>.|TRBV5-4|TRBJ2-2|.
TGTGCCAGCAGCTTGGGGTTACAGGAGATCACCGGGGAGCTGTTTTTT
CASSLGLQEITGELFF